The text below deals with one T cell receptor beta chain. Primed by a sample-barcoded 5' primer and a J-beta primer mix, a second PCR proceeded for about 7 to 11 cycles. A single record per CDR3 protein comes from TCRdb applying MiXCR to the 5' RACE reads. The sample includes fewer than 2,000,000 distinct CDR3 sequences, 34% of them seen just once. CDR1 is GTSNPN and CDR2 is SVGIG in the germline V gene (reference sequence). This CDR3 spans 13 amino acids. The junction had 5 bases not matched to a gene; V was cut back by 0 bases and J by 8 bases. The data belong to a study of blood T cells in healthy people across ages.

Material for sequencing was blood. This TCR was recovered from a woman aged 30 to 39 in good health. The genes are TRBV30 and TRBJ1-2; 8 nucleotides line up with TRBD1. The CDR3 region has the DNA TGTGCCTGGAGTGTACCAGGGGGCCTAGGCTACACCTTC. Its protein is CAWSVPGGLGYTF.